This T cell receptor (beta chain) was retrieved from a study of regulatory T cells in long-lasting Graves disease. Study background: For under 3 months, newly diagnosed Graves' patients had been taking antithyroid drugs.

According to the study, TCR beta libraries were built with iRepertoire HTBI primers and CDR3-region Arm-PCR. Authors' analysis steps: Throughout the samples, researchers identified 60 to 70 TRBV and some 14 TRBJ segments. TCRdb ran MiXCR on the multiplex PCR reads and lists one entry per CDR3 protein. The V and J calls and clone size come from TCRdb's table, not from the authors' own analysis. The sample includes hundreds of thousands of distinct CDR3 sequences, less than 20% seen only once; the top ten take about 20%. Time point defined: newly diagnosed GD, antithyroid drugs for less than 3 months. After RNA was extracted from PBMCs, the TCR library was made from it. The sample was peripheral blood mononuclear cells (PBMCs), taken at new diagnosis, from a patient treated with antithyroid drugs. The receptor's source is a female donor with Graves disease.

CDR3 sequence (DNA): TGCGCCAGCACGACAGGGTTAAACTATGGCTACACCTTC. Amino acids: CASTTGLNYGYTF. The chain employs TRBV10-2 and TRBJ1-2, with 7 bases fitting TRBD1. V was pared by 7 bases and J by 2 bases, with 4 bases of the junction left unmatched. The CDR3 covers 13 residues. CDR1 and CDR2 (germline): WSHSY, SAAADI.